Each of the 20 T cell receptor beta chains below was sequenced from the same sample in a study of cytomegalovirus exposure and HLA in healthy donors. The PCR made use of 60 Vbeta and 13 Jbeta primers. The assay was immunoSEQ multiplex PCR, and TCRdb's table has in-frame clones only and misses some. Among under 250,000 clones listed, around 79% were seen once. Sequenced input: PBMCs. The receptors derive from a male donor in good health and CMV-seronegative.

The chain employs TRBV18 and TRBJ1-1; 8 positions agree with TRBD1. Germline values: CDR1 KGHSH, CDR2 LQKENI. V trimming: 3 bases; J trimming: 3 bases; junction bases outside the gene matches: 3. The length of the CDR3 is 14 residues. In DNA form, the CDR3 reads TGTGCCAGCTCACCGGACAGGGAAGACACTGAAGCTTTCTTT. Amino acid sequence: CASSPDREDTEAFF.

Many counts were recorded for this clone. The V gene is TRBV19, the J gene TRBJ2-2, with TRBD2 as a possible D gene (6 bases). The CDR3 sequence is 16 residues long. Trimming removed 8 bases from V and 1 base from J, with 17 bases in between. The germline V gene encodes CDR1 LNHDA and CDR2 SQIVND (reference sequence). The CDR3 loop reads CASSPGGTGNTGELFF. CDR3 DNA: TGTGCCAGTTCCCCGGGCGGGACGGGGAACACCGGGGAGCTGTTTTTT.

The genes are TRBV28 and TRBJ2-5; 7 bases are a match to TRBD1. Germline V CDR1 and CDR2: MDHEN, SYDVKM. Trimming took 4 bases from V and 4 from J; bases not matched to a gene: 12. This CDR3 has 16 residues. The CDR3 DNA reads TGTGCCAGCAGTTCCTCGAGACAGGGTGCCGGAGAGACCCAGTACTTC. Translation: CASSSSRQGAGETQYF.

This clone was seen a single time. The J gene is TRBJ1-5, the V gene TRBV5-6; 8 bases line up with TRBD1. V lost 4 bases, J lost 3 bases, and 3 bases stayed unmatched. The CDR3 runs to 14 residues. From germline, CDR1 is SGHDT and CDR2 YYEEEE. Written as DNA, the CDR3 is TGTGCCAGCAGCCCAGGGGGCTCCAATCAGCCCCAGCATTTT. This sequence encodes CASSPGGSNQPQHF.

J is TRBJ1-3 and V is TRBV6-8; possibly TRBD1 for D (5 bases). Germline V lookup: CDR1 MNHGY, CDR2 SAAAGT. The CDR3 extends over 14 amino acids. The V and J ends lost 8 bases and 1 base respectively, with 12 bases between them. The CDR3 reads CASSPGASGNTIYF. CDR3 DNA: TGTGCCAGCTCCCCTGGGGCTTCTGGAAACACCATATATTTT.

The rearrangement joins TRBV27 to TRBJ2-5, with D uncertain. The tail of the sequence fits TRBJ2-7 better, so the J call may be wrong. The CDR3 runs to 15 residues. Per the germline V gene, CDR1 is MNHEY and CDR2 is SMNVEV (reference sequence). The chain's CDR3 is CASSRFSSQAYEQYF. The CDR3 DNA reads TGTGCCAGCAGCCGTTTCTCCAGCCAGGCGTACGAGCAGTACTTC.

The chain uses TRBV5-5 and TRBJ2-7; D might be TRBD2 (5 bases). CDR1 and CDR2 from the germline V gene are SGHKS and YYEKEE (reference sequence). V lost 0 bases to trimming and J lost 5 bases, with 15 bases between them. CDR3 size: 15 residues. Here the CDR3 reads CASSLGARRRDEQYF. CDR3 coding DNA: TGTGCCAGCAGCTTGGGTGCCAGGAGGAGAGACGAGCAGTACTTC.

As regards this clone: An end of the junction differs from the germline gene, which may be a read error. The gene calls are TRBV7-2 and TRBJ2-3, with 8 bases aligning to TRBD2. This CDR3 contains 15 residues. The germline V gene has CDR1 SGHTA and CDR2 FQGNSA. CDR3 region: CASSLAGGAWDTQYF. The CDR3 DNA sequence: TGTGCCAGCAGCCTAGCGGGTGGGGCCTGGGATACGCAGTATTTT.

The gene calls are TRBV15 and TRBJ1-1; D gene ambiguous. Germline CDR1 reads LNHNV; CDR2 reads YYDKDF (reference sequence). The CDR3 has 13 residues. V was trimmed by 1 base and J by 7 bases, leaving 10 bases between them. CDR3 sequence (DNA): TGTGCCACCAGCAGAGGCGAATTCGGTGAAGCTTTCTTT. This codes for CATSRGEFGEAFF.

This chain links TRBV5-1 with TRBJ2-1, with a weak D call TRBD2 (7 bases). Per germline, CDR1 SGHRS and CDR2 YFSETQ. This CDR3 contains 14 residues. V was shortened by 4 bases and J by 8 bases, with 16 bases between the two germline ends. This CDR3 is CASSGGASGYEQFF. The CDR3, as DNA: TGCGCCAGCAGCGGGGGGGCAAGTGGCTATGAGCAGTTCTTC.

This sequence joins TRBV11-3 and TRBJ1-1; 7 bases align to TRBD1. CDR3 size: 15 residues. V gave up 3 bases and J gave up 1 base; unmatched junction bases: 5. CDR1 is SGHNT and CDR2 is YENEEA in the germline V gene. The DNA of the CDR3 is TGTGCCAGCAGCTTCGCACAGGGGACGAACACTGAAGCTTTCTTT. Amino acid sequence: CASSFAQGTNTEAFF.

This chain links TRBV5-1 with TRBJ2-3, with 8 bases that match TRBD2. J lost 5 bases, V lost 6 bases, and 14 bases had no gene match. There are 16 residues in the CDR3. Germline CDR1 SGHRS, CDR2 YFSETQ. The CDR3 DNA reads as TGCGCCAGCAAACCGACTAGCGCCGAGTTGGGAGATACGCAGTATTTT. The encoded protein is CASKPTSAELGDTQYF.

The sample holds one count of this clone. The chain uses TRBV19 and TRBJ1-1; D call uncertain. The CDR3 has 15 amino acids. Germline CDR1 reads LNHDA; CDR2 reads SQIVND (reference sequence). The V and J ends lost 1 base and 0 bases respectively, with 9 bases between them. The CDR3, as DNA: TGTGCCAGTAGTATAGTAACAGTGATGAACACTGAAGCTTTCTTT. Protein product: CASSIVTVMNTEAFF.

The V gene is TRBV2, the J gene TRBJ1-1, with D hard to call. Germline V gene data show CDR1 as SNHLY and CDR2 as FYNNEI. The CDR3 extends over 11 amino acids. Trimming stripped 6 bases from V and 11 bases from J, with 13 bases between. In DNA form, the CDR3 reads TGTGCCAGCAGCCCACCCAGGTTGGCTTTCTTT. Residues: CASSPPRLAFF. The full variable domain, in which reference TRBV2 and TRBJ1-1 provide the parts outside the CDR3, is EPEVTQTPSHQVTQMGQEVILRCVPISNHLYFYWYRQILGQKVEFLVSFYNNEISEKSEIFDDQFSVERPDGSNFTLKIRSTKLEDSAMYFCASSPPRLAFFGQGTRLTVV.

This clone came up once. The rearrangement uses TRBV4-1 and TRBJ1-1; 7 bases are shared with TRBD1. Germline-derived CDR1 and CDR2 are MGHRA and YSYEKL. This CDR3 has 16 amino acids. V lost 2 bases, J lost 4 bases, and 10 bases stayed unmatched. The CDR3 DNA reads TGCGCCAGCAGCCAAAGTGTAAGTCCAGGGGGCACTGAAGCTTTCTTT. Protein sequence: CASSQSVSPGGTEAFF.

CDR3 sequence: CASSYAGSSYNEQFF. CDR3 DNA: TGTGCCAGCAGTTACGCGGGGAGCTCCTACAATGAGCAGTTCTTC. V gene TRBV6-5 combines with J gene TRBJ2-1; weak D call: TRBD2 (6 bases). CDR3 size: 15 residues. Between the trimmed V and J ends, which lost 2 bases and 0 bases, there was a span of 8 bases. CDR1 is MNHEY and CDR2 is SVGAGI in the germline V gene.

The V call is TRBV5-4, the J call TRBJ1-3; D gene unclear. Trimming took off 4 bases at V and 0 bases at J, with 11 bases between the two ends. Looked up from germline, CDR1 is SGHNT and CDR2 is YYREEE (reference sequence). The CDR3 spans 15 residues. CDR3: CASSPTHGSGNTIYF. In nucleotides, the CDR3 is TGTGCCAGCAGCCCGACACACGGCTCTGGAAACACCATATATTTT. The variable domain in full, with the rest retrieved from reference TRBV5-4 and TRBJ1-3, is ETGVTQSPTHLIKTRGQQVTLRCSSQSGHNTVSWYQQALGQGPQFIFQYYREEENGRGNFPPRFSGLQFPNYSSELNVNALELDDSALYLCASSPTHGSGNTIYFGEGSWLTVV.

This chain connects TRBV29-1 to TRBJ2-2; D is unclear. This CDR3 comprises 13 residues. V lost 5 bases, J lost 1 base, and 8 bases lay in between. Germline V CDR1 and CDR2: SQVTM, ANQGSEA. CDR3 sequence reads: CSVRQVNTGELFF. The CDR3 region has the DNA TGCAGCGTTCGGCAGGTGAACACCGGGGAGCTGTTTTTT.

The rearrangement joins TRBV2 to TRBJ1-2; TRBD1 agrees at 9 bases. The CDR3 contains 15 residues. Germline V CDR1 and CDR2: SNHLY, FYNNEI. V lost 3 bases and J lost 4; bases outside the gene matches: 6. The CDR3 is CASSEKGQGSYGYTF. The CDR3 bases are TGTGCCAGCAGTGAGAAGGGACAGGGCAGCTATGGCTACACCTTC.

This clone was seen a handful of times. The chain recombines TRBV14 with TRBJ2-2; D is perhaps TRBD2 (5 bases). The length of the CDR3 is 17 residues. The germline V gene has CDR1 SGHDN and CDR2 FVKESK. The V and J ends lost 4 bases and 5 bases respectively, with 20 bases between them. CDR3 sequence reads: CASSPRMAGRRTGELFF. The CDR3 DNA reads TGTGCCAGCAGCCCCCGGATGGCGGGCAGACGGACCGGGGAGCTGTTTTTT.